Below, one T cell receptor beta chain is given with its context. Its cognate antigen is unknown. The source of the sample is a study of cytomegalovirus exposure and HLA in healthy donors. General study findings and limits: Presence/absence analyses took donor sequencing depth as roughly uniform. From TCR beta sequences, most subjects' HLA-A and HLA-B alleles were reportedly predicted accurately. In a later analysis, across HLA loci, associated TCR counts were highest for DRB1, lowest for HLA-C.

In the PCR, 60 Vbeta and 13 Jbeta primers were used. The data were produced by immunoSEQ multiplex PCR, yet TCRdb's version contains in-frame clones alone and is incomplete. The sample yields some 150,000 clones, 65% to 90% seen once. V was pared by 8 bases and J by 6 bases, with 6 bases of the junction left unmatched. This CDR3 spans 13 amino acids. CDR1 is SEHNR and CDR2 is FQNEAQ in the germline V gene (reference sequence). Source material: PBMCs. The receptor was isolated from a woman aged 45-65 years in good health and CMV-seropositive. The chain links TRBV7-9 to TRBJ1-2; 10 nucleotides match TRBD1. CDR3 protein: CASLGQGVDGYTF. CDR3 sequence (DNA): TGTGCCAGCCTCGGACAGGGGGTCGATGGCTACACCTTC.